This note documents a single T cell receptor (beta chain) sequence. Its antigen has not been determined. The record has no base qualities; no much larger clone is one base away. The sample comes from a study of technical replicates of blood from a few donors (dated 2017 in TCRdb). Libraries were built with the immunoSEQ multiplex PCR assay. In its TCRdb copy, this immuneACCESS table keeps in-frame sequences only and misses some clones. Where compared with another copy, unresolved V genes explain less than half of these, and the others have no known cause. The sample table contains about 79,000 clones; only one count was recorded for approximately 94% of them. Jointly, the top ten make up around 0.26% of the sample. The V end gives up 0 bases and the J end 7 bases, leaving 6 bases in the junction not matched to a gene. From a lookup of the germline V gene (reference sequence), CDR1 and CDR2 are SEHNR and FQNEAQ. Its CDR3 holds 15 amino acids, cysteine through phenylalanine. Here the CDR3 DNA is all that survives: 45 bases in frame from base 1.

This clonotype was sampled from a human donor in good health. The chain was built from TRBV7-9 and TRBJ1-1, and 9 junction bases match TRBD1. Sequences were obtained from T cells isolated from PBMCs. Here the CDR3 is given as CASSLADRGSGEAFF. The sequence in DNA is TGTGCCAGCAGCTTAGCTGACAGGGGGTCAGGTGAAGCTTTCTTT.